These 29 T cell receptor beta chains came from one sample sequenced in a study of human T cells and chemical hapten exposure. The template was total RNA from unfractionated whole blood. TCRdb passed the 5' RACE reads through MiXCR, listing each CDR3 protein once. The sample records around 80,000 distinct CDR3 sequences, more than 15% being singletons. These receptors were taken from a female donor in good health.

The chain has TRBV11-2 and TRBJ2-2; D not resolved. The V end lost 5 bases, the J end lost 3 bases, and 13 bases lay between the germline ends. Germline V gene sequence: CDR1 SGHAT, CDR2 FQNNGV. There are 15 residues in the CDR3. The CDR3 loop is CASSPYRPDTGELFF. In DNA form, the CDR3 reads TGTGCCAGCAGCCCTTACCGACCCGACACCGGGGAGCTGTTTTTT.

This clonotype has a handful of counts. The chain recombines TRBV30 with TRBJ1-1; 7 bases match TRBD1. The germline V gene has CDR1 GTSNPN and CDR2 SVGIG (reference sequence). V shed 2 bases, J shed 2 bases, and the junction held 8 bases outside the gene matches. The CDR3 has 15 amino acids. The CDR3 region is CAWSITYRGNTEAFF. CDR3 sequence (DNA): TGTGCCTGGAGTATAACCTACAGGGGAAACACTGAAGCTTTCTTT.

This clonotype was detected only a few times. This chain connects TRBV29-1 to TRBJ2-2; D might be TRBD2 (6 bases). Per germline, CDR1 SQVTM and CDR2 ANQGSEA. The CDR3 has 14 amino acids. V gave up 7 bases and J gave up 4 bases, with 16 bases separating them. DNA for the CDR3: TGCAGCGCCCGCCCCGCGGGACTCACCGGGGAGCTGTTTTTT. It is translated as CSARPAGLTGELFF.

Many counts were recorded for this clonotype. The chain links TRBV20-1 to TRBJ2-3; 8 bases align to TRBD2. The germline V gene has CDR1 DFQATT and CDR2 SNEGSKA (reference sequence). V gave up 0 bases and J gave up 3 bases; unmatched junction bases: 5. CDR3 length: 15 amino acids. For the CDR3, the DNA is TGCAGTGCTAGAGATTCGGCTAGCGGGACAGATACGCAGTATTTT. This encodes CSARDSASGTDTQYF.

This rearrangement joins TRBV3-1 to TRBJ1-1; D call uncertain. V was shortened by 4 bases and J by 7 bases, with 13 bases between the two germline ends. Germline lookup yields CDR1 LGHDT and CDR2 YNNKEL (reference sequence). This CDR3 has 13 residues. The DNA for the CDR3 is TGTGCCAGCAGCCCATACGACTTGGGTGAAGCTTTCTTT. As protein: CASSPYDLGEAFF. The variable domain in full, completed from reference TRBV3-1 and TRBJ1-1, reads DTAVSQTPKYLVTQMGNDKSIKCEQNLGHDTMYWYKQDSKKFLKIMFSYNNKELIINETVPNRFSPKSPDKAHLNLHINSLELGDSAVYFCASSPYDLGEAFFGQGTRLTVV.

This clonotype was seen a handful of times. The V call is TRBV25-1, the J call TRBJ1-2, with D unresolved. V lost 3 bases to trimming and J lost 1 base, with 12 bases between them. Germline lookup yields CDR1 MGHDK and CDR2 SYGVNS. The CDR3 sequence is 15 residues long. CDR3 sequence: CASSDAAALNYGYTF. CDR3 in DNA: TGTGCCAGCAGTGATGCGGCAGCCCTTAACTATGGCTACACCTTC.

CDR3 amino acids: CSVEGPDIRGRGYTF. CDR3 DNA sequence: TGCAGCGTTGAGGGGCCCGACATCAGGGGGAGAGGCTACACCTTC. This chain uses TRBV29-1 with TRBJ1-2; the match to TRBD1 covers 7 bases. Germline CDR1 SQVTM, CDR2 ANQGSEA. Germline trimming cut 3 bases from V and 8 bases from J; bases unmatched to any gene: 15. The CDR3 is 15 amino acids.

This clonotype was seen once. V is TRBV11-2 and J is TRBJ1-1; 7 positions match TRBD1. Trimming removed 0 bases from V and 1 base from J; junction bases left unmatched: 5. The length of the CDR3 is 16 residues. Per the germline V gene, CDR1 is SGHAT and CDR2 is FQNNGV. The DNA for the CDR3 is TGTGCCAGCAGCTTAGAGGGACAGAGACCGAACACTGAAGCTTTCTTT. Its translation: CASSLEGQRPNTEAFF.

This clonotype was observed a few times. The V gene is TRBV20-1, the J gene TRBJ2-1; TRBD2 matches at 9 bases. Per the germline V gene, CDR1 is DFQATT and CDR2 is SNEGSKA (reference sequence). Germline trimming cut 0 bases from V and 7 bases from J; bases unmatched to any gene: 10. CDR3 length: 16 residues. The DNA for the CDR3 is TGCAGTGCTAGAGATACTCGCGGGGGGGCAGGGAATGAGCAGTTCTTC. Translation gives CSARDTRGGAGNEQFF.

There are a few counts of this clonotype. The CDR3 nucleotides read TGTGCCAGCAGTGAAGCGGCCGCACCAAATACGCAGTATTTT. This encodes CASSEAAAPNTQYF. This chain joins TRBV6-1 and TRBJ2-3; no clear D gene. Per germline, CDR1 MNHNS and CDR2 SASEGT. The CDR3 is 14 residues long. The V end was cut by 0 bases, the J end by 7 bases, with 11 bases between.

This clonotype was seen more than once but under ten times. The chain uses TRBV7-2 and TRBJ1-5; possibly TRBD1 for D (5 bases). Trimming cost V 2 bases and J 1 base, with 9 bases left between them. This CDR3 has 15 amino acids. Germline values: CDR1 SGHTA, CDR2 FQGNSA. The CDR3 DNA is TGTGCCAGCAGCTTATGGGGACGGAGCAATCAGCCCCAGCATTTT. Translation gives CASSLWGRSNQPQHF. The full variable domain, completed using reference TRBV7-2 and TRBJ1-5, is GAGVSQSPSNKVTEKGKDVELRCDPISGHTALYWYRQSLGQGLEFLIYFQGNSAPDKSGLPSDRFSAERTGGSVSTLTIQRTQQEDSAVYLCASSLWGRSNQPQHFGDGTRLSIL.

This rearrangement joins TRBV12-5 to TRBJ2-5; D is undetermined. CDR3 length equals 12 residues. Germline V lookup: CDR1 LGHNT, CDR2 FRNRAP. V lost 2 bases and J lost 4, with 5 bases in between. CDR3 region: CASGLTRETQYF. The DNA for the CDR3 is TGTGCTAGTGGTTTGACCAGAGAGACCCAGTACTTC.

The chain recombines TRBV6-2 or TRBV6-3 with TRBJ2-5; D not certain. The CDR3 totals 14 residues. The V gene lost 7 bases and the J gene lost 2 bases, with 14 bases spanning the gap. The germline V gene encodes CDR1 MNHEY and CDR2 SVGEGT. The CDR3 nucleotides are TGTGCCAGCACGGGTTGGGTACGACAAGAGACCCAGTACTTC. This codes for CASTGWVRQETQYF.

V gene TRBV7-2 combines with J gene TRBJ1-6; D uncertain. V was clipped by 3 bases and J by 0 bases, with 12 bases between them. The CDR3 loop spans 17 amino acids. Germline lookup yields CDR1 SGHTA and CDR2 FQGNSA. CDR3 region: CASSFSGSSSYNSPLHF. The DNA for the CDR3 is TGTGCCAGCAGCTTCTCGGGGAGTAGCTCCTATAATTCACCCCTCCACTTT.

The chain combines TRBV6-2 or TRBV6-3 with TRBJ2-7; no clear D. The CDR3 is 12 amino acids. Germline CDR1 is MNHEY and CDR2 is SVGEGT. Trimming took off 5 bases at V and 0 bases at J, with 5 bases between the two ends. The CDR3 region has the DNA TGTGCCAGCAGTCCCCCCTCCTACGAGCAGTACTTC. Translating gives CASSPPSYEQYF.

This chain connects TRBV6-2 or TRBV6-3 to TRBJ2-3; 11 bases are a match to TRBD2. This CDR3 comprises 16 residues. V lost 5 bases and J lost 0; bases outside the gene matches: 4. Germline values: CDR1 MNHEY, CDR2 SVGEGT. The CDR3 DNA reads TGTGCCAGCAGTGACGGACTAGCGGGTAGCACAGATACGCAGTATTTT. As protein: CASSDGLAGSTDTQYF.

The table lists this clonotype with a count of one. This chain uses TRBV29-1 with TRBJ2-3, with 10 bases matching TRBD2. This CDR3 has 17 amino acids. Unmatched junction bases numbered 14, after V lost 4 bases and J lost 4 bases. The germline CDR1 and CDR2 sequences are SQVTM and ANQGSEA. The CDR3 sequence: CSVGGDSASGGADTQYF. DNA for the CDR3: TGCAGCGTTGGCGGGGACTCGGCTAGCGGGGGCGCAGATACGCAGTATTTT.

The chain has TRBV6-1 and TRBJ1-1, with D possibly being TRBD1 (5 bases). Germline V lookup: CDR1 MNHNS, CDR2 SASEGT. Trimming cost V 6 bases and J 0 bases, with 11 bases left between them. The CDR3 is 14 amino acids. CDR3 amino acids: CASSRDLMNTEAFF. The CDR3 DNA sequence: TGTGCCAGCAGCCGGGACCTAATGAACACTGAAGCTTTCTTT.

The chain employs TRBV3-1 and TRBJ2-7; maybe TRBD2 (6 bases). Germline lookup yields CDR1 LGHDT and CDR2 YNNKEL (reference sequence). Trimming took 4 bases from V and 12 from J, leaving 16 bases between them. The CDR3 is made up of 12 amino acids. The DNA for the CDR3 is TGTGCCAGCAGCCCTACAAACGGAGGGCCGTACTTC. This codes for CASSPTNGGPYF.

This clonotype was recorded a few times. The V gene is TRBV7-9, the J gene TRBJ2-1; TRBD2 agrees at 12 bases. CDR1 is SEHNR, CDR2 FQNEAQ, per germline (reference sequence). With V trimmed by 1 base and J by 5 bases, 12 bases remained unmatched. This CDR3 region has 19 residues. The CDR3 bases are TGTGCCAGCAGCTTAGTGGCTAGCGGGAGGGCGAGATTACACAATGAGCAGTTCTTC. Translated: CASSLVASGRARLHNEQFF.

The V call is TRBV5-1, the J call TRBJ1-1, with a possible D match to TRBD1 (5 bases). Germline V lookup: CDR1 SGHRS, CDR2 YFSETQ. The V and J ends lost 0 bases and 3 bases respectively, with 12 bases between them. The CDR3 is 15 residues long. The CDR3 DNA is TGCGCCAGCAGCTTGGCTGGGGACGGCCACACTGAAGCTTTCTTT. As protein: CASSLAGDGHTEAFF.

The sample holds a few counts of this clonotype. This sequence joins TRBV20-1 and TRBJ1-2; unclear D gene. The CDR3 length is 12 residues. The V end was cut by 1 base, the J end by 8 bases, with 11 bases between. Germline V gives CDR1 DFQATT, CDR2 SNEGSKA (reference sequence). In nucleotides, the CDR3 is TGCAGTGCTAGAGTTATAGGCGGCGGCTACACCTTC. It yields the protein CSARVIGGGYTF.

The chain joins TRBV18 to TRBJ2-1, with 8 bases fitting TRBD1. Trimming removed 6 bases from V and 3 bases from J; junction bases left unmatched: 7. Germline lookup yields CDR1 KGHSH and CDR2 LQKENI. This CDR3 comprises 15 residues. The CDR3 protein is CASSRTGGNYNEQFF. CDR3 in DNA: TGTGCCAGCTCGCGTACAGGGGGAAACTACAATGAGCAGTTCTTC. The whole variable domain, filled in from reference TRBV18 and TRBJ2-1, reads NAGVMQNPRHLVRRRGQEARLRCSPMKGHSHVYWYRQLPEEGLKFMVYLQKENIIDESGMPKERFSAEFPKEGPSILRIQQVVRGDSAAYFCASSRTGGNYNEQFFGPGTRLTVL.

The V and J genes are TRBV7-2 and TRBJ2-7; TRBD2 agrees at 9 bases. The CDR3 is made up of 15 amino acids. The V gene end was trimmed by 5 bases and the J gene end by 1 base; junction bases not matched to a gene: 6. Per germline, CDR1 SGHTA and CDR2 FQGNSA. CDR3 sequence reads: CASSPQAGGSYEQYF. DNA of the CDR3: TGTGCCAGCAGCCCTCAAGCGGGAGGATCCTACGAGCAGTACTTC.

This clonotype appeared many times. This rearrangement joins TRBV20-1 to TRBJ2-7; 10 nucleotides agree with TRBD2. V lost 7 bases to trimming and J lost 9 bases; unmatched junction nucleotides: 9. This CDR3 region has 12 residues. In germline, CDR1 is DFQATT, CDR2 SNEGSKA (reference sequence). In DNA, the CDR3 is TGCAGTGTCGAGGCTAGCGGGAGTGGGCAGTACTTC. It codes for CSVEASGSGQYF.

This rearrangement joins TRBV9 to TRBJ1-1; D gene ambiguous. Trimming took off 3 bases at V and 1 base at J, with 13 bases between the two ends. This CDR3 is 15 amino acids long. Germline V CDR1 and CDR2: SGDLS, YYNGEE. The CDR3 DNA follows: TGTGCCAGCAGCGGAGTGTGGCCGGGGAACACTGAAGCTTTCTTT. Translation: CASSGVWPGNTEAFF. Complete variable domain (other parts from reference TRBV9 and TRBJ1-1): DSGVTQTPKHLITATGQRVTLRCSPRSGDLSVYWYQQSLDQGLQFLIQYYNGEERAKGNILERFSAQQFPDLHSELNLSSLELGDSALYFCASSGVWPGNTEAFFGQGTRLTVV.

This clonotype appeared a few times. The rearrangement links TRBV7-9 to TRBJ1-1; 8 bases are a match to TRBD1. This CDR3 has 16 residues. V shed 1 base and J 1 base; nucleotides not matched to a gene: 5. Per germline, CDR1 SEHNR and CDR2 FQNEAQ (reference sequence). The DNA for the CDR3 is TGTGCCAGCAGCTTAGGCGACAGGGGAACGAACACTGAAGCTTTCTTT. This gives the protein CASSLGDRGTNTEAFF.

This clonotype has ten or more counts. This chain connects TRBV30 to TRBJ2-3, with D unresolved. This CDR3 region has 14 residues. Germline loops: CDR1 GTSNPN, CDR2 SVGIG (reference sequence). The V end lost 3 bases, the J end lost 0 bases, and 10 bases lay between the germline ends. The CDR3 loop is CAWSQGFSTDTQYF. CDR3 coding DNA: TGTGCCTGGAGCCAAGGATTTAGCACAGATACGCAGTATTTT.

The table lists this clonotype with a few counts. The CDR3 sequence: CASNTGGTYNSPLHF. CDR3 nucleotides: TGTGCCTCCAATACCGGGGGCACCTATAATTCACCCCTCCACTTT. The chain recombines TRBV19 with TRBJ1-6; the D gene is possibly TRBD1 (6 bases). With 11 bases removed from V and 2 bases from J, the gap between germline ends came to 16 bases. Germline lookup yields CDR1 LNHDA and CDR2 SQIVND (reference sequence). This CDR3 has 15 amino acids.